This T cell receptor (beta chain) comes out of a study of T cells in Graves' hyperthyroidism and ophthalmopathy. Looking at the study overall: Pretreatment peripheral blood was obtained at initial diagnosis.

It was RNA transcripts that yielded the amplified TCR beta CDR3 regions. A set of HTBI primers served as the primers for a first-round RT-PCR of the TCR CDR3. TCRdb re-analysed the multiplex PCR reads in MiXCR, keeping a single row per CDR3 protein. The repertoire includes hundreds of thousands of distinct CDR3 sequences, under 15% of them detected once, and around a third sits in the top ten. With a duration under 2 months, the hyperthyroidism was newly diagnosed in patients aged 18 to 65. Patients were excluded for uncontrolled infection, other autoimmune disease, pregnancy or lactation. Fresh peripheral blood, around 9.2 ml of it, supplied the PBMCs. The receptor comes from a woman younger than 45 with Graves' hyperthyroidism. The sequenced sample was blood.

CDR3 sequence reads: CATSRDLPGSGTPDTQYF. The CDR3 coding sequence is TGTGCCACCAGCAGAGATCTCCCGGGTAGCGGGACTCCAGATACGCAGTATTTT. V usage is TRBV15 and J usage is TRBJ2-3, with TRBD2 matching 8 bases. The CDR3 extends over 18 amino acids. Per germline, CDR1 LNHNV and CDR2 YYDKDF (reference sequence). After removal of 0 bases from V and 4 bases from J, the junction contained 12 bases not matched to a gene.